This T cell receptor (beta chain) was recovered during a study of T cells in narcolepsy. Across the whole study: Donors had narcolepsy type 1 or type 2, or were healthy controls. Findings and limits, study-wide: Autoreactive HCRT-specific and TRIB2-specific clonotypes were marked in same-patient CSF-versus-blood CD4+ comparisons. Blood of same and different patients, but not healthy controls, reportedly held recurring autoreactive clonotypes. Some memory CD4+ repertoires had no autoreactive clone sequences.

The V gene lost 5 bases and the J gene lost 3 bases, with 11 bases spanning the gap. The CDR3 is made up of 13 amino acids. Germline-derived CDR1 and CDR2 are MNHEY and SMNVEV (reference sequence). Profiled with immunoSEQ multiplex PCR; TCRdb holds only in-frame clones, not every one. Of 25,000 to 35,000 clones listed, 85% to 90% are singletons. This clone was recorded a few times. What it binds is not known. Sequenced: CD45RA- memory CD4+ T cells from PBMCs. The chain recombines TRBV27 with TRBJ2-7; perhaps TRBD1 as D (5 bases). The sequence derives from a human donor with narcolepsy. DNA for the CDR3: TGTGCCAGCAGTCCAGGACATATCTACGAGCAGTACTTC. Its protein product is CASSPGHIYEQYF.